The 17 T cell receptor beta chains listed next were all sequenced from one sample in a study of blood T cell repertoires in COVID-19. Using immunoSEQ multiplex PCR, the repertoire was profiled, and TCRdb retains in-frame clones only, with some absent. Of a few hundred thousand clones in the sample, roughly 83% were seen once. The sequencing input was PBMCs or T cells enriched from blood (not recorded which). The receptor source for this set is a woman aged 40 to 55 with acute COVID-19.

V and J are TRBV2 and TRBJ1-2, with 7 nucleotides matching TRBD1. J lost 3 bases, V lost 7 bases, and 8 bases had no gene match. Germline V gives CDR1 SNHLY, CDR2 FYNNEI. The CDR3 has 14 amino acids. CDR3 amino acids: CASTPQGTDYGYTF. In nucleotides, the CDR3 is TGTGCCAGCACTCCCCAAGGGACAGACTATGGCTACACCTTC.

In its sample, this clone was seen once. This chain connects TRBV29-1 to TRBJ2-3, with D perhaps matching TRBD2 (5 bases). Germline CDR1 is SQVTM and CDR2 is ANQGSEA. V shed 3 bases and J shed 4 bases, with 17 bases lying between them. The CDR3 runs to 15 residues. The chain's CDR3 is CSVDYSAQEADTQYF. CDR3 sequence (DNA): TGCAGCGTTGATTATTCAGCCCAGGAGGCAGATACGCAGTATTTT.

The rearrangement links TRBV18 to TRBJ2-7; 11 nucleotides line up with TRBD1. With 3 bases clipped from V and 6 bases from J, the junction kept 4 bases outside the gene matches. This CDR3 is built from 14 residues. The germline gives CDR1 KGHSH, CDR2 LQKENI. Here the CDR3 DNA reads TGTGCCAGCTCACCCGGGACAGGGGGTAGCGAGCAGTACTTC. As protein: CASSPGTGGSEQYF.

In its sample, this clone was seen a few times. V and J are TRBV4-3 and TRBJ2-1; weak D call: TRBD2 (7 bases). Per the germline V gene, CDR1 is LGHNA and CDR2 is YSLEER. This CDR3 contains 18 residues. V was clipped by 0 bases and J by 10 bases, with 25 bases between them. The CDR3 nucleotides are TGCGCCAGCAGCCAAGATTCCCCCGCGGGGGCCCCATCAGGGGAGCAGTTCTTC. Its translation: CASSQDSPAGAPSGEQFF.

This clone came up a few times. This chain connects TRBV28 to TRBJ2-1, with D tentatively TRBD2 (6 bases). The CDR3 length is 13 residues. V shed 7 bases and J shed 6 bases, with 13 bases lying between them. Germline CDR1 and CDR2: MDHEN and SYDVKM. This CDR3 is CASTWAGGNEQFF. The DNA of the CDR3 is TGTGCCAGCACCTGGGCCGGGGGCAATGAGCAGTTCTTC.

This chain uses TRBV5-4 with TRBJ2-7; the D gene is possibly TRBD1 (6 bases). In germline, CDR1 is SGHNT, CDR2 YYREEE (reference sequence). With 2 bases removed from V and 5 bases from J, the gap between germline ends came to 14 bases. This CDR3 is built from 14 residues. This CDR3 is CASSLSRGTDEQYF. The CDR3 DNA follows: TGTGCCAGCAGCTTAAGCAGGGGAACTGACGAGCAGTACTTC.

At least ten counts were recorded for this clone. The chain carries TRBV15 and TRBJ2-3; TRBD2 agrees at 7 bases. CDR1 and CDR2 from the germline V gene are LNHNV and YYDKDF (reference sequence). After removal of 0 bases from V and 15 bases from J, the junction contained 15 bases not matched to a gene. The length of the CDR3 is 15 residues. CDR3 DNA: TGTGCCACCAGCAGAGAAAAATCTCCAAGGGAGGGAAGATATTTT. Its protein product is CATSREKSPREGRYF.

The rearrangement links TRBV11-3 to TRBJ1-1; no definite D call. Germline CDR1 is SGHNT and CDR2 is YENEEA. This CDR3 has 13 amino acids. With 1 base removed from V and 0 bases from J, the gap between germline ends came to 3 bases. The CDR3 sequence: CASSLGVNTEAFF. In DNA, the CDR3 is TGTGCCAGCAGCTTAGGAGTGAACACTGAAGCTTTCTTT.

V is TRBV27 and J is TRBJ2-3; 11 bases match TRBD1. There are 15 residues in the CDR3. Germline V gene data show CDR1 as MNHEY and CDR2 as SMNVEV (reference sequence). V trimming: 5 bases; J trimming: 5 bases; junction bases outside the gene matches: 6. The chain's CDR3 is CASSPRTGGVDTQYF. CDR3 sequence (DNA): TGTGCCAGCAGTCCGCGGACAGGGGGCGTAGATACGCAGTATTTT.

The chain carries TRBV2 and TRBJ2-2; 12 bases agree with TRBD1. The CDR3 runs 18 residues. Trimming removed 6 bases from V and 6 bases from J; junction bases left unmatched: 14. The V gene's germline CDR1 is SNHLY and CDR2 FYNNEI. Here the CDR3 reads CASRYPGQGAFRSGELFF. CDR3 DNA: TGTGCCAGCAGATACCCGGGACAGGGGGCTTTTCGGTCCGGGGAGCTGTTTTTT.

This sequence joins TRBV27 and TRBJ2-7; 7 bases agree with TRBD2. The CDR3 has 15 amino acids. The germline V gene has CDR1 MNHEY and CDR2 SMNVEV (reference sequence). Trimming cost V 6 bases and J 5 bases; bases outside gene matches: 13. CDR3 DNA: TGTGCCAGCAGACCTAGGGGCGGGAGACTCCACGAGCAGTACTTC. Its protein product is CASRPRGGRLHEQYF.

The gene calls are TRBV2 and TRBJ1-5; TRBD1 aligns across 7 bases. This CDR3 is built from 18 residues. V gave up 4 bases and J gave up 0 bases; unmatched junction bases: 12. Germline assignment: CDR1 SNHLY and CDR2 FYNNEI. DNA for the CDR3: TGTGCCAGCAGTGCTACCCCGGGACAGTCTTATAGCAATCAGCCCCAGCATTTT. Translation gives CASSATPGQSYSNQPQHF.

This sequence joins TRBV30 and TRBJ2-7, with 10 bases that match TRBD2. Trimming cost V 1 base and J 6 bases; bases outside gene matches: 15. This CDR3 is 17 amino acids long. Per the germline V gene, CDR1 is GTSNPN and CDR2 is SVGIG (reference sequence). The DNA of the CDR3 is TGTGCCTGGAGTGACCCTCGGGGGCTAGCGGGAGTTCTCGAGCAGTACTTC. This gives the protein CAWSDPRGLAGVLEQYF.

The chain recombines TRBV27 with TRBJ2-5, with 7 bases lining up with TRBD1. The ends lost 8 bases at V and 4 bases at J; junction bases unmatched: 4. Germline lookup yields CDR1 MNHEY and CDR2 SMNVEV (reference sequence). The CDR3 extends over 12 amino acids. The CDR3 loop is CASGTALETQYF. The CDR3 region has the DNA TGTGCCAGCGGGACAGCTCTAGAGACCCAGTACTTC.

The V gene is TRBV5-1, the J gene TRBJ2-5; perhaps TRBD1 as D (6 bases). The V gene's germline CDR1 is SGHRS and CDR2 YFSETQ. Deletions cut 4 bases from V and 3 bases from J, with 19 bases between. The CDR3 totals 16 residues. The CDR3 bases are TGCGCCAGCAGCAGAGGTGGGACACGGTGGGAAGAGACCCAGTACTTC. This translates into CASSRGGTRWEETQYF. The complete variable domain, with remaining parts taken from reference TRBV5-1 and TRBJ2-5, reads KAGVTQTPRYLIKTRGQQVTLSCSPISGHRSVSWYQQTPGQGLQFLFEYFSETQRNKGNFPGRFSGRQFSNSRSEMNVSTLELGDSALYLCASSRGGTRWEETQYFGPGTRLLVL.

The rearrangement links TRBV30 to TRBJ2-7; 10 nucleotides line up with TRBD1. The CDR3 extends over 14 amino acids. Trimming at V came to 3 bases and at J to 4 bases, leaving 6 bases not matched to a gene. Germline V gene lookup returns CDR1 GTSNPN and CDR2 SVGIG (reference sequence). DNA for the CDR3: TGTGCCTGGAGCCGGGACAGGGGAATTTACGAGCAGTACTTC. Translated: CAWSRDRGIYEQYF.

This clone is a singleton in its sample. The genes are TRBV7-5 and TRBJ1-2; TRBD1 is the table's D call, not checked against the DNA. TRBV7-5 has pseudogene status. This CDR3 is 16 amino acids long. DNA of the CDR3: TGTGCCAGAAGGAAAGGGGGCGGCAGGCGCAACTATGGCTACACCTTC. This sequence encodes CARRKGGGRRNYGYTF.